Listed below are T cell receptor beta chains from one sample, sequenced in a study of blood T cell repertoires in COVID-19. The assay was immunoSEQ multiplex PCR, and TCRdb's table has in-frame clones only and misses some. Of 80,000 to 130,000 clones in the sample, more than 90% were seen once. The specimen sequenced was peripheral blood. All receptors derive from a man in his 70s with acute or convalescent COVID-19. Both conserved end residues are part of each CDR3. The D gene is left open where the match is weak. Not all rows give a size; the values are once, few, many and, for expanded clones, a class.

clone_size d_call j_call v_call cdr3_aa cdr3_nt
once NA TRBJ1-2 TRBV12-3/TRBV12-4 CASAQQVYGYTF TGTGCCAGCGCCCAGCAGGTCTATGGCTACACCTTC
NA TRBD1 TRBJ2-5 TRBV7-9 CASSAPRGLETQYF TGTGCCAGCAGCGCCCCCAGGGGGCTGGAGACCCAGTACTTC
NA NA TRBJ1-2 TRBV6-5 CASREAGSTVYTF TGTGCCAGCAGAGAGGCCGGGAGTACGGTCTACACCTTC
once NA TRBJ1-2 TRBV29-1 CSGAQGTYGYTF TGCAGCGGAGCGCAGGGGACCTATGGCTACACCTTC
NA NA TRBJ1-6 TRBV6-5 CASSYSGVGHSPLHF TGTGCCAGCAGTTACTCAGGGGTTGGTCATTCACCCCTCCACTTT
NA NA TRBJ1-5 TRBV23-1 CASKPKGTTNQPQHF TGCGCCAGCAAGCCCAAGGGGACAACGAATCAGCCCCAGCATTTT
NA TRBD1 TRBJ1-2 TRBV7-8 CASSRDIRGLANGYTF TGTGCCAGCAGCCGAGATATCAGGGGGCTCGCAAATGGCTACACCTTC
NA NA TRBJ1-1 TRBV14 CASSQGGSGTEAFF TGTGCCAGCAGCCAAGGTGGGAGCGGCACTGAAGCTTTCTTT
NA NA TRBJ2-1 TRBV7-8 CASSPPGRARGNEQFF TGTGCCAGCAGCCCACCGGGTAGGGCACGAGGGAATGAGCAGTTCTTC
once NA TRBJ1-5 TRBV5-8 CASRRGGQPQHF TGTGCCAGCAGGAGGGGAGGTCAGCCCCAGCATTTT
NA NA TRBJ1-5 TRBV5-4 CASSLDRYQPQHF TGTGCCAGCAGCTTGGACAGGTATCAGCCCCAGCATTTT
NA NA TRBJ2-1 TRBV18 CASSPFPNEQFF TGTGCCAGCTCACCATTCCCTAATGAGCAGTTCTTC
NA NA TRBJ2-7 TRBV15 CATSRDRGEQYF TGTGCCACCAGCAGAGATCGGGGCGAGCAGTACTTC
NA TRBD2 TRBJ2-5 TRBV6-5 CASSYSTSVQETQYF TGTGCCAGCAGTTACTCGACTAGCGTGCAAGAGACCCAGTACTTC
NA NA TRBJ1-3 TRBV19 CASSIGGRNTIYF TGTGCCAGTAGTATTGGCGGGAGAAACACCATATATTTT
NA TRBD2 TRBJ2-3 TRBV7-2 CASSDRRGLAFTDTQYF TGTGCCAGCAGCGATCGTCGGGGACTAGCCTTCACAGATACGCAGTATTTT
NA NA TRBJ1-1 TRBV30 CAWSVQRNTEAFF TGTGCCTGGAGTGTACAGAGGAACACTGAAGCTTTCTTT
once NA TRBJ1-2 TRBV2 CASSEDRYYGYTF TGTGCCAGCAGTGAAGACCGGTACTATGGCTACACCTTC
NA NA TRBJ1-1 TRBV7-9 CASSLSRGGTEAFF TGTGCCAGCAGCTTAAGTCGGGGAGGGACTGAAGCTTTCTTT
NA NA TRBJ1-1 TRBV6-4 CASRQQENTEAFF TGTGCCAGCAGGCAACAGGAGAACACTGAAGCTTTCTTT
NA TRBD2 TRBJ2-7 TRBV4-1 CASSQEGLAFHEQYF TGCGCCAGCAGCCAAGAGGGACTAGCGTTTCACGAGCAGTACTTC
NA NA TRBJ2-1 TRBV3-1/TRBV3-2 CASSQISGAYNEQFF TGTGCCAGCAGCCAAATTAGCGGAGCCTACAATGAGCAGTTCTTC
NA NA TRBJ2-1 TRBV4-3 CASSQSGAGGNEQFF TGCGCCAGCAGCCAGTCCGGGGCAGGGGGGAATGAGCAGTTCTTC
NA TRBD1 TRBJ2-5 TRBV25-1 CASSEYGGQGRETQYF TGTGCCAGCAGTGAATATGGGGGACAGGGTCGGGAGACCCAGTACTTC
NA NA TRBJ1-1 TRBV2 CASTFQGLHQSGTEAFF TGTGCCAGCACCTTCCAGGGTCTTCATCAGAGTGGCACTGAAGCTTTCTTT
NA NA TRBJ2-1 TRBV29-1 CSVEDLGTLSPSYNEQFF TGCAGCGTTGAAGATCTCGGGACTTTGTCCCCGTCCTACAATGAGCAGTTCTTC
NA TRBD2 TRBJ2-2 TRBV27 CASSPLLSGTNTGELFF TGTGCCAGCAGTCCCCTCCTTAGCGGGACCAACACCGGGGAGCTGTTTTTT
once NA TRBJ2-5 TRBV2 CASSEALRNRQTQYF TGTGCCAGCAGTGAAGCGCTTCGGAACAGACAGACCCAGTACTTC
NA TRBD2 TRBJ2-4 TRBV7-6 CASSLVAAGGLPNIQYF TGTGCCAGCAGCTTAGTGGCTGCGGGAGGGCTCCCAAACATTCAGTACTTC
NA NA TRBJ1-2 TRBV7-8 CASSLSPLVGGYTF TGTGCCAGCAGCTTATCTCCCCTAGTCGGAGGCTACACCTTC
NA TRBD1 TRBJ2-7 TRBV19 CASSIGTGRYEQYF TGTGCCAGTAGTATCGGGACAGGGCGCTACGAGCAGTACTTC